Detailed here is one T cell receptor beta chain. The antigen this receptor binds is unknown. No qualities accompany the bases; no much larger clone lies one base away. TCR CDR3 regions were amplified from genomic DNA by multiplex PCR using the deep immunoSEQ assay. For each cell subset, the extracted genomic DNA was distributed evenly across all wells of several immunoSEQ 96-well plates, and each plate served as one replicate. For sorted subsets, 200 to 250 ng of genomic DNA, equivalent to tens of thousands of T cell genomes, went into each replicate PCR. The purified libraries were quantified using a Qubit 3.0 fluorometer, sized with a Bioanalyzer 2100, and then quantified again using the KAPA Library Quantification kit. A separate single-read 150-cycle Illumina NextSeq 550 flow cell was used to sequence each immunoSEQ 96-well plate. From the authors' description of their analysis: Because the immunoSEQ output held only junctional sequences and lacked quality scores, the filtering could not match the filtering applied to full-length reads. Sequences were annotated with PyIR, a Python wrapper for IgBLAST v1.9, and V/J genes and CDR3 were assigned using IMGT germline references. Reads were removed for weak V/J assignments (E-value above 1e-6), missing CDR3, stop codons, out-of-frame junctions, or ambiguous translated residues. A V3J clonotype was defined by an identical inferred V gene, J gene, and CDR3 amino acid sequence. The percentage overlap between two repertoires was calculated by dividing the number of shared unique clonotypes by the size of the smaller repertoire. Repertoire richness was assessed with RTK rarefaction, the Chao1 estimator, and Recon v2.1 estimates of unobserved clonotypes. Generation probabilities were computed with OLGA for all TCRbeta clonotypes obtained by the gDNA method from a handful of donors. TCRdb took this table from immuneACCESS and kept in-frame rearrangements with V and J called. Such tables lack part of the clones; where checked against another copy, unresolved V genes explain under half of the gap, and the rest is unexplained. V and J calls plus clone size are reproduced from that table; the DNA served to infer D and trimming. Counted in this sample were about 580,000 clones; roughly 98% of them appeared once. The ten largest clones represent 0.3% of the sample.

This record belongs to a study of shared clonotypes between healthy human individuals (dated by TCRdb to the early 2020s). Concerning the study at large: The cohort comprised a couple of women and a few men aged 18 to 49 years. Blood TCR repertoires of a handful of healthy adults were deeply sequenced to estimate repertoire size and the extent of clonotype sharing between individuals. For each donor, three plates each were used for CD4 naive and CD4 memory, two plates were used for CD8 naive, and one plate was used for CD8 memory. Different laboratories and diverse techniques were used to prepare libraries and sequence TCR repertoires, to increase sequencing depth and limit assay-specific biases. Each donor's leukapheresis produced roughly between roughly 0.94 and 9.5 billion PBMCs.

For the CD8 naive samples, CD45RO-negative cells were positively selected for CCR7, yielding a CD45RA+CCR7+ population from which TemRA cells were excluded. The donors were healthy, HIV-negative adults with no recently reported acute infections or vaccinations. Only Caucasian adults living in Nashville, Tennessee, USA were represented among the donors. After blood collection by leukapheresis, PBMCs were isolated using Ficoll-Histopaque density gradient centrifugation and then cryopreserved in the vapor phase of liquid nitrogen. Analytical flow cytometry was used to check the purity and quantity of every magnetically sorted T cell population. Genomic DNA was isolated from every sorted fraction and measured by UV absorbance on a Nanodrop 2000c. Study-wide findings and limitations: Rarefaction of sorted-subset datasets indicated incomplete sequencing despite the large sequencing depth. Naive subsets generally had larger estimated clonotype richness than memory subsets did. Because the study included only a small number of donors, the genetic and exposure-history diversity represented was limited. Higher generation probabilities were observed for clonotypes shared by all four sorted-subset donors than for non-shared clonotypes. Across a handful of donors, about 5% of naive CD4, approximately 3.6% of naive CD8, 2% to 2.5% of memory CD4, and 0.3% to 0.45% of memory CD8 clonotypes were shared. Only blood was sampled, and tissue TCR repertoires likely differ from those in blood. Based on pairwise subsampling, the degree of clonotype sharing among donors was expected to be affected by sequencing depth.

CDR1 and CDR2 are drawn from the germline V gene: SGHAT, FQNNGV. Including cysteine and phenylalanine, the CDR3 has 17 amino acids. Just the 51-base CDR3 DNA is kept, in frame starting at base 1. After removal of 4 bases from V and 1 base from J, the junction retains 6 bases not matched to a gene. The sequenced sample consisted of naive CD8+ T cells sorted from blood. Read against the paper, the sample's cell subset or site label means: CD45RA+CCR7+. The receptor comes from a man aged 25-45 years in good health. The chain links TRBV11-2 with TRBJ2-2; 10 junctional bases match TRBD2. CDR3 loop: CASSSTLAGGNTGELFF. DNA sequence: TGTGCCAGCAGCTCGACCTTAGCGGGAGGGAACACCGGGGAGCTGTTTTTT.